Below, 13 T cell receptor beta chains from the same sample are listed, as sequenced in a study of response to subunit inactivated influenza vaccine. MiXCR was run by TCRdb on the RT-PCR reads, yielding one entry per CDR3 protein. The sample yields approximately 570,000 distinct CDR3 sequences, 6% to 9% seen once. This sample comprised PBMCs from blood, obtained approximately 25 months after vaccination. All receptors derive from a man between 50 and 75 years old who received an inactivated influenza vaccine.

This clonotype was picked up many times. This rearrangement joins TRBV20-1 to TRBJ1-4; D gene uncertain. The CDR3 loop spans 13 amino acids. Trimming stripped 3 bases from V and 4 bases from J, with 9 bases between. Germline-derived CDR1 and CDR2 are DFQATT and SNEGSKA (reference sequence). The CDR3 coding sequence is TGCAGTGCTAGTAACCCGATTAATGAAAAACTGTTTTTT. Residues: CSASNPINEKLFF.

This clonotype was counted many times. The chain is built from TRBV11-2 and TRBJ2-1; 8 bases map to TRBD1. The CDR3 consists of 14 residues. V lost 5 bases to trimming and J lost 12 bases; unmatched junction nucleotides: 12. The germline CDR1 and CDR2 sequences are SGHAT and FQNNGV. CDR3 coding DNA: TGTGCCAGCAGCCTGGCTGTAGGGACAGGAGGGCAGTTCTTC. Amino acids: CASSLAVGTGGQFF.

This clonotype is a singleton in its sample. At one of its ends the junction is not consistent with the germline gene, which may arise from a read error. The chain has TRBV9 and TRBJ2-3, with 9 bases lining up with TRBD2. The V gene's germline CDR1 is SGDLS and CDR2 YYNGEE. This CDR3 is 14 amino acids long. CDR3 in amino acids: CDSSVAGETDTQYF. Written as DNA, the CDR3 is TGTGACAGCAGCGTAGCGGGAGAGACAGATACGCAGTATTTT.

The chain joins TRBV27 to TRBJ2-1, with TRBD2 matching 10 bases. The CDR3 is 18 amino acids. Germline values: CDR1 MNHEY, CDR2 SMNVEV (reference sequence). Trimming cost V 5 bases and J 4 bases; bases outside gene matches: 14. The CDR3, as DNA: TGTGCCAGCAGTCCGCTAGCTTTAGCGGGGGGACGGTACAATGAGCAGTTCTTC. Protein product: CASSPLALAGGRYNEQFF.

The sample holds a few counts of this clonotype. The chain combines TRBV12-3 or TRBV12-4 with TRBJ2-1, with 8 positions matching TRBD1. The CDR3 has 14 amino acids. The J segment lost 9 bases and the V segment lost 5 bases, leaving 9 bases of the junction unmatched. The CDR3 spells CASSTLGQGVEQFF. DNA for the CDR3: TGTGCCAGCAGTACCCTCGGACAGGGCGTTGAGCAGTTCTTC.

This clonotype was counted ten times or more. J is TRBJ2-7 and V is TRBV4-2; maybe TRBD2 (6 bases). V was pared by 3 bases and J by 4 bases, with 13 bases between. There are 14 residues in the CDR3. Germline CDR1 and CDR2: LGHNA and YNFKEQ. DNA of the CDR3: TGTGCCAGCAGCCAGATGTCGGGGGTGTACGAGCAGTACTTC. Amino acid sequence: CASSQMSGVYEQYF.

This clonotype was recorded a few times. CDR3 bases: TGTGCCATCAGTGGCCCTTCGGGCGGGACCGGTCCGGGGGAGCTGTTTTTT. Translating gives CAISGPSGGTGPGELFF. This rearrangement joins TRBV10-3 to TRBJ2-2; tentatively, D is TRBD2 (6 bases). With 4 bases removed from V and 8 bases from J, the gap between germline ends came to 23 bases. This CDR3 has 17 amino acids. Germline lookup yields CDR1 ENHRY and CDR2 SYGVKD.

This clonotype was seen ten or more times. The chain is built from TRBV7-8 and TRBJ2-3, with 10 bases fitting TRBD1. The junction had 8 bases not matched to a gene; V was cut back by 5 bases and J by 0 bases. This CDR3 is built from 17 residues. Germline V gene data show CDR1 as SGHVS and CDR2 as FQNEAQ. The CDR3 DNA reads TGTGCCAGCAGCCTCCTTCGGACAGGGGGGAGCACAGATACGCAGTATTTT. Its translation is CASSLLRTGGSTDTQYF. Full variable domain (remainder filled in from reference TRBV7-8 and TRBJ2-3): GAGVSQSPRYKVAKRGQDVALRCDPISGHVSLFWYQQALGQGPEFLTYFQNEAQLDKSGLPSDRFFAERPEGSVSTLKIQRTQQEDSAVYLCASSLLRTGGSTDTQYFGPGTRLTVL.

The rearrangement uses TRBV19 and TRBJ2-7; weak D call: TRBD1 (6 bases). Per germline, CDR1 LNHDA and CDR2 SQIVND (reference sequence). V lost 6 bases and J lost 0, with 18 bases in between. The CDR3 sequence is 16 residues long. CDR3 sequence (DNA): TGTGCCAGTAGCCCGAGGACAGAGACACTCTCCTACGAGCAGTACTTC. Amino acid sequence: CASSPRTETLSYEQYF.

The chain uses TRBV7-9 and TRBJ1-5, with TRBD1 as a possible D gene (5 bases). Germline V gene data show CDR1 as SEHNR and CDR2 as FQNEAQ (reference sequence). The ends were cut back, 0 bases at V and 1 base at J, with 13 bases in the middle. The CDR3 has 17 amino acids. CDR3 loop: CASSLAGASGSNQPQHF. The CDR3 DNA is TGTGCCAGCAGCTTAGCTGGGGCCTCGGGAAGCAATCAGCCCCAGCATTTT. The entire variable domain, with the rest obtained from reference TRBV7-9 and TRBJ1-5, is as follows: DTGVSQNPRHKITKRGQNVTFRCDPISEHNRLYWYRQTLGQGPEFLTYFQNEAQLEKSRLLSDRFSAERPKGSFSTLEIQRTEQGDSAMYLCASSLAGASGSNQPQHFGDGTRLSIL.

This clonotype has only a few counts. V gene TRBV6-1 combines with J gene TRBJ1-2; D not certain. In germline, CDR1 is MNHNS, CDR2 SASEGT. The CDR3 has 13 amino acids. Trimming took 2 bases from V and 7 from J, leaving 11 bases between them. The CDR3 nucleotides are TGTGCCAGCAGTGAACTTCGGTCAAGTGGCTACACCTTC. Protein: CASSELRSSGYTF.

On this clonotype: Given a much more abundant clone one base away, this may be a read error. This chain joins TRBV18 and TRBJ2-5; TRBD1 matches 9 bases. The CDR3 spans 14 residues. CDR1 is KGHSH, CDR2 LQKENI, per germline. The junction had 1 base not matched to a gene; V was cut back by 4 bases and J by 1 base. The CDR3 loop is CASSQQGAQETQYF. DNA of the CDR3: TGTGCCAGCTCACAACAGGGGGCCCAAGAGACCCAGTACTTC.

This clonotype has a handful of counts. The rearrangement uses TRBV20-1 and TRBJ2-7; D is unclear. Trimming removed 6 bases at V and 1 base at J, with 10 bases between. The CDR3 length is 12 residues. Germline assignment: CDR1 DFQATT and CDR2 SNEGSKA (reference sequence). In nucleotides, the CDR3 is TGCAGTGCGGAAACAAATTCCTACGAGCAGTACTTC. It specifies CSAETNSYEQYF.